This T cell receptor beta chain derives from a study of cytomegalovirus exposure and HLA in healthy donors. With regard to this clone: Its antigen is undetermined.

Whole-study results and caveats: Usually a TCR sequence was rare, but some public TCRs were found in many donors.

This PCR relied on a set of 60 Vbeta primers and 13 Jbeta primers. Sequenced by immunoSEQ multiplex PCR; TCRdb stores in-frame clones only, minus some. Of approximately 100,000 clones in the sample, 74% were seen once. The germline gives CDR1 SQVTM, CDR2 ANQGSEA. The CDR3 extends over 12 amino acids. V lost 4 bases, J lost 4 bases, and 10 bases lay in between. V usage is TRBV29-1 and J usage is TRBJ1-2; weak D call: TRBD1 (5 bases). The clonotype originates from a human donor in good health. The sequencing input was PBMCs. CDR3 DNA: TGCAGCGTTGTGACAGCTAGCTATGGCTACACCTTC. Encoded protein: CSVVTASYGYTF.